Below, one T cell receptor beta chain is given with its context. V was shortened by 2 bases and J by 4 bases, with 9 bases between the two germline ends. The germline gives CDR1 LGHDT, CDR2 YNNKEL (reference sequence). The length of the CDR3 is 13 residues. The sample is drawn from a study of blood T cell repertoires in COVID-19. About the study: The United States, Italy and Spain provided the acute and convalescent COVID-19 samples.

Authors' analysis steps: Amplification of reference gene primers was used by the study to estimate nucleated cell counts. The repertoire was sequenced with immunoSEQ multiplex PCR; TCRdb's copy has only in-frame clones and lacks some. V and J calls and clone size are copied from that table; D and trimming were computed from the DNA. The table has 450,000 or so clones, 80% to 90% seen once. Enrollment of patients from Seattle took place during active infection, with longitudinal follow-up. The sample taken for sequencing was peripheral blood. The TCR originated in a young man with COVID-19, enrolled during active disease. The chain has TRBV3-1 (or the pseudogene TRBV3-2) and TRBJ2-7; D uncertain. CDR3 nucleotides: TGTGCCAGCAGCCAAAACAGAAATTACGAGCAGTACTTC. It yields the protein CASSQNRNYEQYF.